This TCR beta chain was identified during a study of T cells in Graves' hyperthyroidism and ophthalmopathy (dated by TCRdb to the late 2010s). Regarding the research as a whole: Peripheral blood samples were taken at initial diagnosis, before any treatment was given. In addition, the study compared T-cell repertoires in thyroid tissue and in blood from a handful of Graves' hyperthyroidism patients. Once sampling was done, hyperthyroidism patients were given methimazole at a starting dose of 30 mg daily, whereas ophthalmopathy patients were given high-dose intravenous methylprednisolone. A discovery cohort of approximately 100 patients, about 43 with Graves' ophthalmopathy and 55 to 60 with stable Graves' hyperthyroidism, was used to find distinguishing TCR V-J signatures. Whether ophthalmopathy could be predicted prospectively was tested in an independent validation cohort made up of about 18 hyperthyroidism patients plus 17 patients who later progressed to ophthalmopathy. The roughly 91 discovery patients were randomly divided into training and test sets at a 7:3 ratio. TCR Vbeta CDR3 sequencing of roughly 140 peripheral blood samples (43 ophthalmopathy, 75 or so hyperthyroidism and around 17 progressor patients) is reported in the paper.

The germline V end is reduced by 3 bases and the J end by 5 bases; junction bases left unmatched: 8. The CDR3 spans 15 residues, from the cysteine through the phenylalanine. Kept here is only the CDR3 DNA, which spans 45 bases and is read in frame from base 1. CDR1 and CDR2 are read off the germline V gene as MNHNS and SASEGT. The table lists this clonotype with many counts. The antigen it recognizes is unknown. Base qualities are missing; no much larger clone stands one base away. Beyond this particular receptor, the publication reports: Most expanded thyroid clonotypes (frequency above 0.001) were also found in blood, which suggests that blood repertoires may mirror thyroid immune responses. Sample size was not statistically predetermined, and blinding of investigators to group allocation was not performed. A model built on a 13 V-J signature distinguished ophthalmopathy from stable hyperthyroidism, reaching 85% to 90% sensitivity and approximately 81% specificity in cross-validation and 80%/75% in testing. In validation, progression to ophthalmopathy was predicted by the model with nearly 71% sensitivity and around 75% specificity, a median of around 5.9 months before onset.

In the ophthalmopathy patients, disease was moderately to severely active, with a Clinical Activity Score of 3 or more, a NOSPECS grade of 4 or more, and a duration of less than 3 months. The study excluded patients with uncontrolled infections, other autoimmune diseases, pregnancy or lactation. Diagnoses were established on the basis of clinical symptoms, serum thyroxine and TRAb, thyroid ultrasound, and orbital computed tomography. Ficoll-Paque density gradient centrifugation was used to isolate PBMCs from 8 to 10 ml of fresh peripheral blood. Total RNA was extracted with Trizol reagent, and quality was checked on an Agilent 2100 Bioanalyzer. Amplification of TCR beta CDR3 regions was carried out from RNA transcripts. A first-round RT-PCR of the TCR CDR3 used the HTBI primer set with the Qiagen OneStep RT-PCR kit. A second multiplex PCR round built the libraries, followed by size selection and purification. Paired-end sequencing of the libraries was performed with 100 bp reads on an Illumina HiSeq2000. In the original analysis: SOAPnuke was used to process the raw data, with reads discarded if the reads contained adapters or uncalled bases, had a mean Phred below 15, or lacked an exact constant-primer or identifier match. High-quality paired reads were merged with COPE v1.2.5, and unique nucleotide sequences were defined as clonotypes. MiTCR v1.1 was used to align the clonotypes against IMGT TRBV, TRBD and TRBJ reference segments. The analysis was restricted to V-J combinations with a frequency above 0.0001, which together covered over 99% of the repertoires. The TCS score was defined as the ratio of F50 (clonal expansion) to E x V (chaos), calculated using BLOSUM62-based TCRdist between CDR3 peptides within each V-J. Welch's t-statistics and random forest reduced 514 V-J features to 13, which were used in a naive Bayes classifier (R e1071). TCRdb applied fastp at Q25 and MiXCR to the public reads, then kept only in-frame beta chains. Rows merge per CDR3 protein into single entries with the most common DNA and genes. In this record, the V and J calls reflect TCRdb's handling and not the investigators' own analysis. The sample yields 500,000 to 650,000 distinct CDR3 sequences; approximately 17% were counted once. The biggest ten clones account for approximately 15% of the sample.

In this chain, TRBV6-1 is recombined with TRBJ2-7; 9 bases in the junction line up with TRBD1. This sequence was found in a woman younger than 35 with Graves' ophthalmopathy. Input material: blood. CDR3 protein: CASSDRTGDLDEQYF. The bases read TGTGCCAGCAGTGACCGGACAGGGGATCTCGACGAGCAGTACTTC.